This T cell receptor beta chain appears in the sequencing data of a study of cytomegalovirus exposure and HLA in healthy donors. The donors formed part of the 120-subject validation cohort, distinct from the roughly 640-subject first cohort. Comments on this clone: Its antigen remains unknown.

The CDR3 is made up of 13 amino acids. The germline V gene has CDR1 SGDLS and CDR2 YYNGEE. Unmatched junction bases numbered 2, after V lost 4 bases and J lost 5 bases. General study points: Cytomegalovirus association was listed for about 180 TCR beta chains. First-cohort TCR clusters tended to co-occur in the approximately 130 validation repertoires, a later analysis found.

Sequencing was performed with immunoSEQ multiplex PCR; in TCRdb, only in-frame clones are kept and a portion is missing. The sample records tens of thousands of clones, roughly 96% being singletons. The sequenced material came from PBMCs. The chain couples TRBV9 to TRBJ1-2; 10 bases map to TRBD1. This sequence was found in a man between 18 and 35 years old in good health and CMV-seronegative. Here the CDR3 reads CASSPDRGYGYTF. Here the CDR3 DNA reads TGTGCCAGCAGCCCGGACAGGGGGTATGGCTACACCTTC. Full variable domain (outside the CDR3, taken from reference TRBV9 and TRBJ1-2): DSGVTQTPKHLITATGQRVTLRCSPRSGDLSVYWYQQSLDQGLQFLIQYYNGEERAKGNILERFSAQQFPDLHSELNLSSLELGDSALYFCASSPDRGYGYTFGSGTRLTVV.